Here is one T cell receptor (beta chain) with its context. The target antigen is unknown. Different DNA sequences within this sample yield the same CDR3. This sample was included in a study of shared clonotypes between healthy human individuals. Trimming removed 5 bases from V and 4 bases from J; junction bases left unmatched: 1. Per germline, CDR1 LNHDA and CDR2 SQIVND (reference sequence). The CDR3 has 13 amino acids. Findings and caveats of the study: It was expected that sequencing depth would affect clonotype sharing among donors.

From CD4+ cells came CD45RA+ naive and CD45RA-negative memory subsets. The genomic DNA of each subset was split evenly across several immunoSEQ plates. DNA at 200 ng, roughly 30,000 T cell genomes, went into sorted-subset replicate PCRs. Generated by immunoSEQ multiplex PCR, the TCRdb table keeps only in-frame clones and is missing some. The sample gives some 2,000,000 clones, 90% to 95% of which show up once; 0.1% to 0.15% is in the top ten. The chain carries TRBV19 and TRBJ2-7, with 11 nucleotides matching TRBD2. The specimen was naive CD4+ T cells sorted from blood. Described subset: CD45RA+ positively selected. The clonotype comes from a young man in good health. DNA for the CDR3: TGTGCCAGTAGTTTAGCGGGGGGGTACGAGCAGTACTTC. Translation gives CASSLAGGYEQYF.